This TCR beta chain derives from a study of blood T cell repertoires in COVID-19. The CDR3 has 14 amino acids. CDR1 and CDR2 from the germline V gene are SGHTA and FQGNSA. The ends lost 4 bases at V and 1 base at J; junction bases unmatched: 1. Assay used: immunoSEQ multiplex PCR; TCRdb lists only in-frame clones, some missing. The top ten clones hold roughly 12% of a sample with tens of thousands of clones, about 80% of them seen once. The clonotype comes from a human donor in a cohort sampled during active COVID-19. The sequenced sample consisted of peripheral blood. The V call is TRBV7-2, the J call TRBJ1-3; TRBD1 matches 7 bases. In nucleotides, the CDR3 is TGTGCCAGCAGCTACAGGGGATCTGGAAACACCATATATTTT. Its translation: CASSYRGSGNTIYF.